The rows below give T cell receptor beta chains drawn from one sample of a study of shared clonotypes between healthy human individuals. Data came from immunoSEQ multiplex PCR; TCRdb stores just in-frame clones and leaves some out. The sample includes 500,000 to 550,000 clones, roughly 95% of them seen just once. The sequenced sample was naive CD4+ T cells sorted from blood. The receptor set was obtained from a woman between 25 and 40 years old in good health. CDR3s include the opening cysteine and the closing phenylalanine or tryptophan. A D gene is named only where the DNA matches it firmly. Where a row states a size, it is once, few, many or the class of an expanded clone; other rows omit it.

D	J	V	size	DNA	CDR3
-	TRBJ1-1	TRBV20-1	-	TGCAGTGCTAGAGTACGGACTGAAGCTTTCTTT	CSARVRTEAFF
TRBD1	TRBJ2-7	TRBV28	-	TGTGCCAGCAGTCCAGAGGACAGGGCCAACGAGCAGTACTTC	CASSPEDRANEQYF
-	TRBJ1-4	TRBV6-6	-	TGTGCCAGCCGGGAAACAGGGTATGAAAAACTGTTTTTT	CASRETGYEKLFF
-	TRBJ1-2	TRBV5-1	-	TGCGCCAGCAGCTTGCCCGGGGGAGTAGGCTATGGCTACACCTTC	CASSLPGGVGYGYTF
-	TRBJ1-2	TRBV5-4	-	TGTGCCAGCAGCCACTTCCCCGGATCGGAGGGGTATGGCTACACCTTC	CASSHFPGSEGYGYTF
TRBD1	TRBJ1-2	TRBV6-5	-	TGTGCCAGCAGTTGGTCGGACAGGGCCGGTGGCTACACCTTC	CASSWSDRAGGYTF
-	TRBJ1-2	TRBV30	-	TGTGCCTGGAGTGTAACCAGAGGCTACACCTTC	CAWSVTRGYTF
-	TRBJ1-2	TRBV27	-	TGTGCCAGCAGGACCCAGAGGAACTATGGCTACACCTTC	CASRTQRNYGYTF
TRBD2	TRBJ2-2	TRBV9	-	TGTGCCAGCAGCGTAGGACTAGCGGGAGGTACCGGGGAGCTGTTTTTT	CASSVGLAGGTGELFF
-	TRBJ1-1	TRBV7-9	once	TGTGCCAGCAGCTTAAAACCGACAGGACGTGAAGCTTTCTTT	CASSLKPTGREAFF
TRBD1	TRBJ1-1	TRBV5-1	-	TGCGCCAGCAGCTGGCAGACAGGGACCGACACTGAAGCTTTCTTT	CASSWQTGTDTEAFF
-	TRBJ2-2	TRBV5-1	-	TGCGCCAGCAGCCTTATGGACACATGGCACGGGGAGCTGTTTTTT	CASSLMDTWHGELFF
TRBD1	TRBJ2-6	TRBV28	-	TGTGCCAGCGGAACGACAGGGATGGCTGGGGCCAACGTCCTGACTTTC	CASGTTGMAGANVLTF
TRBD1	TRBJ2-5	TRBV19	once	TGTGCCAGTAGCCGCGTACAGGGGCCAGAGACCCAGTACTTC	CASSRVQGPETQYF
-	TRBJ1-1	TRBV27	-	TGTGCCAGCAGTTCCTCCATTGGCACTGAAGCTTTCTTT	CASSSSIGTEAFF
TRBD1	TRBJ1-3	TRBV7-9	-	TGTGCCAGCAGCGACCGGGACAGGGGTAGAAACACCATATATTTT	CASSDRDRGRNTIYF
TRBD2	TRBJ2-2	TRBV5-4	once	TGTGCCAGCAGCTTAGCTAGCGGGAGTGTCACCGGGGAGCTGTTTTTT	CASSLASGSVTGELFF
-	TRBJ1-4	TRBV9	-	TGTGCCAGCAGTTGGGGGGGCAGGATAGGTGAAAAACTGTTTTTT	CASSWGGRIGEKLFF
-	TRBJ2-5	TRBV28	-	TGTGCCAGCAGTCCCCACACACGGGGGGAGACCCAGTACTTC	CASSPHTRGETQYF
-	TRBJ2-5	TRBV20-1	-	TGCAGTGCCATGGAGGATCCCGGGTCGTACTTC	CSAMEDPGSYF
TRBD2	TRBJ2-1	TRBV6-6	-	TGTGCCAGCACCTCTAGCGGGAGGGGGCACAATGAGCAGTTCTTC	CASTSSGRGHNEQFF
TRBD1	TRBJ1-2	TRBV7-9	-	TGTGCCAGCAGCAACCCCGGGACAGGGTACTATGGCTACACCTTC	CASSNPGTGYYGYTF
-	TRBJ2-5	TRBV27	-	TGTGCCAGCAGTCCACTCGCTTCTCGGGAGACCCAGTACTTC	CASSPLASRETQYF
-	TRBJ2-1	TRBV28	-	TGTGCCAGCGCGGGTAGCTCCTACAATGAGCAGTTCTTC	CASAGSSYNEQFF
TRBD2	TRBJ2-1	TRBV14	-	TGTGCCAGCAGCCACGACGATTGGCTAGCGGGAGTCGGTGAGCAGTTCTTC	CASSHDDWLAGVGEQFF
TRBD2	TRBJ2-1	TRBV4-1	once	TGCGCCAGCACCCCTTTATTATTAGCGGGAAACAATGAGCAGTTCTTC	CASTPLLLAGNNEQFF
-	TRBJ2-7	TRBV11-2	-	TGTGCCAGCAGCTGGGACGTGGACAACTCCTACGAGCAGTACTTC	CASSWDVDNSYEQYF
-	TRBJ1-2	TRBV28	once	TGTGCCAGCGGCCACCCGTCTAGGAACTATGGCTACACCTTC	CASGHPSRNYGYTF
TRBD2	TRBJ2-2	TRBV27	-	TGTGCCAGCAGTTTAGGACAGGGGACTAGCGGGAAGGTCACCGGGGAGCTGTTTTTT	CASSLGQGTSGKVTGELFF
TRBD2	TRBJ2-2	TRBV7-6	once	TGTGCCAGCAGCCTTGGACTAGCGGAGAACACCGGGGAGCTGTTTTTT	CASSLGLAENTGELFF
TRBD1	TRBJ1-1	TRBV5-1	-	TGCGCCAGCAGCCTCGACAGGGAGTTCACTGAAGCTTTCTTT	CASSLDREFTEAFF
TRBD1	TRBJ2-7	TRBV6-5	-	TGTGCCAGCAGTTACGAGGGACAGTCCTACGAGCAGTACTTC	CASSYEGQSYEQYF
-	TRBJ2-1	TRBV7-9	-	TGTGCCAGCGGGTTATGGACGTACTACAATGAGCAGTTCTTC	CASGLWTYYNEQFF
-	TRBJ1-4	TRBV29-1	-	TGCAGCGTTGATCTCTGGACAGATGCAACTAATGAAAAACTGTTTTTT	CSVDLWTDATNEKLFF
-	TRBJ2-3	TRBV15	-	TGTGCCACCAGCGGTTGGACGATTAGCACAGATACGCAGTATTTT	CATSGWTISTDTQYF
TRBD1	TRBJ2-7	TRBV10-3	-	TGTGCCATCAGTGATCCGCCTAGACAGGGGTACGACGAGCAGTACTTC	CAISDPPRQGYDEQYF
-	TRBJ2-5	TRBV19	-	TGTGCCAGTAGAAGAACCGGGACCTCAGAGACCCAGTACTTC	CASRRTGTSETQYF
-	TRBJ2-7	TRBV20-1	-	TGCAGTGCCCCCACTACCCTAAAGCAGTACTTC	CSAPTTLKQYF
-	TRBJ1-1	TRBV5-6	-	TGTGCCAGCAGCGGCGTAAGGGGCGCCCCCGGGGTAAACACTGAAGCTTTCTTT	CASSGVRGAPGVNTEAFF
-	TRBJ1-1	TRBV6-5	-	TGTGCCAGCAGTTACATCATAGCGGGACACCCTGAAGCTTTCTTT	CASSYIIAGHPEAFF
-	TRBJ1-3	TRBV7-9	-	TGTGCCAGCAGCTTAACCCCGGCCTCTGGAAACACCATATATTTT	CASSLTPASGNTIYF
-	TRBJ2-7	TRBV28	once	TGTGCCAGCAGTCAACCCCCTTCCTACGAGCAGTACTTC	CASSQPPSYEQYF